These 17 T cell receptor beta chains originate from one sample sequenced in a study of T cells in localized non-small cell lung cancer. Clones were sequenced by immunoSEQ multiplex PCR, and TCRdb holds only the in-frame ones, with some missing. In the table there are roughly 48,000 clones, about 72% of which are singletons. Here the sequenced sample was peripheral blood, taken before any cancer treatment. These receptors all stem from a man aged 40 to 69 with stage I squamous cell lung carcinoma.

The CDR3 nucleotides are TGTGCCAGCAGTCCCGCTAGCGGTTCTTACGAGCAGTACTTC. Amino acid sequence: CASSPASGSYEQYF. V and J are TRBV6-6 and TRBJ2-7; 7 nucleotides agree with TRBD2. The germline V gene has CDR1 MNHNY and CDR2 SVGAGI (reference sequence). V was pared by 5 bases and J by 4 bases, with 8 bases of the junction left unmatched. The CDR3 is 14 amino acids.

The chain recombines TRBV6-5 with TRBJ1-1, with D possibly being TRBD1 (5 bases). With 0 bases removed from V and 1 base from J, the gap between germline ends came to 9 bases. The germline V gene encodes CDR1 MNHEY and CDR2 SVGAGI. The CDR3 loop spans 15 amino acids. Here the CDR3 reads CASSYSPGANTEAFF. The CDR3 nucleotides read TGTGCCAGCAGTTACTCGCCTGGGGCGAACACTGAAGCTTTCTTT.

This clone has only one observation. The rearrangement links TRBV29-1 to TRBJ1-1; D possibly corresponds to TRBD1 (6 bases). CDR1 is SQVTM, CDR2 ANQGSEA, per germline. The ends were cut back, 7 bases at V and 3 bases at J, with 15 bases in the middle. The CDR3 runs 13 residues. Here the CDR3 DNA reads TGCAGCGCCAGACAGGCTATCGACACTGAAGCTTTCTTT. Its translation: CSARQAIDTEAFF.

V is TRBV27 and J is TRBJ2-7, with 11 bases matching TRBD2. V dropped 7 bases and J dropped 6; count of bases not matched to a gene: 8. The CDR3 contains 14 residues. Germline CDR1 is MNHEY and CDR2 is SMNVEV (reference sequence). As DNA, the CDR3 is TGTGCCAGCACCCAGACTAGCGGGGTTGGCGAGCAGTACTTC. It is translated as CASTQTSGVGEQYF.

The rearrangement uses TRBV7-2 and TRBJ2-1; D remains unclear. CDR1 and CDR2 from the germline V gene are SGHTA and FQGNSA. The CDR3 sequence is 14 residues long. Trimming stripped 4 bases from V and 9 bases from J, with 16 bases between. This chain's CDR3 is CASSSGLPSSEQFF. CDR3 DNA sequence: TGTGCCAGCAGCTCCGGGCTCCCTTCCAGTGAGCAGTTCTTC.

The V gene is TRBV5-6, the J gene TRBJ2-7, with 9 bases that match TRBD2. V trimming: 4 bases; J trimming: 3 bases; junction bases outside the gene matches: 11. This CDR3 has 16 residues. Germline V gene lookup returns CDR1 SGHDT and CDR2 YYEEEE. CDR3 nucleotides: TGTGCCAGCAGCCAGGTCGGTCTAGCGGGACACTACGAGCAGTACTTC. This translates into CASSQVGLAGHYEQYF.

This clone appeared a few times. The J gene is TRBJ2-5, the V gene TRBV5-4; D might be TRBD1 (5 bases). CDR3 length: 16 residues. V lost 0 bases and J 5 bases, leaving 17 bases between the germline ends. CDR1 and CDR2 from the germline V gene are SGHNT and YYREEE (reference sequence). The CDR3 reads CASSLGGSAGYETQYF. The DNA of the CDR3 is TGTGCCAGCAGCTTGGGGGGTAGTGCAGGGTACGAGACCCAGTACTTC.

The V gene is TRBV6-5, the J gene TRBJ2-7; D uncertain. This CDR3 region has 14 residues. V lost 6 bases, J lost 4 bases, and 16 bases lay in between. Germline CDR1 is MNHEY and CDR2 is SVGAGI. DNA for the CDR3: TGTGCCAGCAGCCACGAAGGACCTATTTACGAGCAGTACTTC. Its protein is CASSHEGPIYEQYF.

This chain joins TRBV18 and TRBJ1-2; perhaps TRBD1 as D (5 bases). The CDR3 covers 13 residues. The germline CDR1 and CDR2 sequences are KGHSH and LQKENI. The V end lost 6 bases, the J end lost 2 bases, and 10 bases lay between the germline ends. CDR3 in amino acids: CASSGSGNYGYTF. In DNA, the CDR3 is TGTGCCAGCTCGGGGTCAGGGAACTATGGCTACACCTTC.

The rearrangement uses TRBV7-3 and TRBJ2-7, with a weak D call TRBD1 (6 bases). The CDR3 covers 12 residues. The germline V and J ends were trimmed by 5 bases and 5 bases, with 10 bases remaining between them. The germline V gene has CDR1 SGHTA and CDR2 FQGTGA. The CDR3 reads CASSRGDNEQYF. In DNA, the CDR3 is TGTGCCAGCAGCCGTGGGGACAACGAGCAGTACTTC.

V gene TRBV5-6 combines with J gene TRBJ1-4; D is ambiguous. V was pared by 4 bases and J by 8 bases, with 9 bases between. Germline CDR1 reads SGHDT; CDR2 reads YYEEEE. The CDR3 runs to 12 residues. This chain's CDR3 is CASSPDREKLFF. In DNA form, the CDR3 reads TGTGCCAGCAGCCCTGATCGGGAAAAACTGTTTTTT. The complete variable domain, with remaining parts taken from reference TRBV5-6 and TRBJ1-4, reads DAGVTQSPTHLIKTRGQQVTLRCSPKSGHDTVSWYQQALGQGPQFIFQYYEEEERQRGNFPDRFSGHQFPNYSSELNVNALLLGDSALYLCASSPDREKLFFGSGTQLSVL.

The CDR3 loop is CASSRNAGPGGSPLHF. The CDR3 DNA follows: TGTGCCAGCAGTCGAAACGCGGGGCCAGGGGGTTCACCCCTCCACTTT. The chain couples TRBV27 to TRBJ1-6; 7 bases align to TRBD1. J lost 9 bases, V lost 5 bases, and 13 bases had no gene match. There are 16 residues in the CDR3. Germline values: CDR1 MNHEY, CDR2 SMNVEV (reference sequence).

V and J are TRBV6-5 and TRBJ2-1, with a tentative D call TRBD2 (7 bases). CDR3 length: 15 residues. Germline V gene data show CDR1 as MNHEY and CDR2 as SVGAGI. V dropped 3 bases and J dropped 4 bases, with 13 bases sitting between them. This CDR3 is CASSYKGGPYNEQFF. The CDR3 bases are TGTGCCAGCAGTTATAAGGGGGGGCCATACAATGAGCAGTTCTTC.

This chain joins TRBV9 and TRBJ1-4; D remains unclear. The V gene lost 2 bases and the J gene lost 0 bases, with 23 bases spanning the gap. The length of the CDR3 is 20 residues. Germline loops: CDR1 SGDLS, CDR2 YYNGEE. The CDR3 DNA reads as TGTGCCAGCAGCGTTTCCCCCACGGGATCTATCATCCCAACTAATGAAAAACTGTTTTTT. The encoded protein is CASSVSPTGSIIPTNEKLFF.

The DNA of the CDR3 is TGTGCCAGCACCCAGGTCCGCGCTGGTGGCTACACCTTC. It yields the protein CASTQVRAGGYTF. The rearrangement joins TRBV28 to TRBJ1-2; D remains unclear. Between the trimmed V and J ends, which lost 7 bases and 7 bases, there was a span of 16 bases. The CDR3 sequence is 13 residues long. In germline, CDR1 is MDHEN, CDR2 SYDVKM.

Here the CDR3 reads CSVDVSATGELFF. The DNA for the CDR3 is TGCAGCGTTGATGTCTCGGCTACCGGGGAGCTGTTTTTT. The V gene is TRBV29-1, the J gene TRBJ2-2, with D unresolved. Germline V lookup: CDR1 SQVTM, CDR2 ANQGSEA. The CDR3 totals 13 residues. V lost 3 bases to trimming and J lost 5 bases, with 10 bases between them.

The gene calls are TRBV2 and TRBJ1-4; no clear D. Germline-derived CDR1 and CDR2 are SNHLY and FYNNEI. V dropped 6 bases and J dropped 7 bases, with 9 bases sitting between them. The CDR3 contains 12 residues. This chain's CDR3 is CASRSNVEKLFF. The CDR3 region has the DNA TGTGCCAGCAGATCGAATGTTGAAAAACTGTTTTTT.